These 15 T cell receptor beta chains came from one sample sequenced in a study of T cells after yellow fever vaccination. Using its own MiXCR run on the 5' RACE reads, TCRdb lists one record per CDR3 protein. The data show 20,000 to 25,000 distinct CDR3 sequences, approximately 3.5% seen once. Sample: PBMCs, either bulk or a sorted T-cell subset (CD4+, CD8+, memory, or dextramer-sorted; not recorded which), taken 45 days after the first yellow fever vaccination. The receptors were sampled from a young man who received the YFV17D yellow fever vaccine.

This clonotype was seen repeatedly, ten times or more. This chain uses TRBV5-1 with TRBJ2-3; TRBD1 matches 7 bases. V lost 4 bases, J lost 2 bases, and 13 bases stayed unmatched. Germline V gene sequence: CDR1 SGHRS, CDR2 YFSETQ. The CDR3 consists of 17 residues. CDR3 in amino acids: CASSPTAGTVNTDTQYF. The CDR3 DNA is TGCGCCAGCAGCCCGACCGCCGGGACAGTAAACACAGATACGCAGTATTTT. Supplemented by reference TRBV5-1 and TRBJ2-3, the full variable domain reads KAGVTQTPRYLIKTRGQQVTLSCSPISGHRSVSWYQQTPGQGLQFLFEYFSETQRNKGNFPGRFSGRQFSNSRSEMNVSTLELGDSALYLCASSPTAGTVNTDTQYFGPGTRLTVL.

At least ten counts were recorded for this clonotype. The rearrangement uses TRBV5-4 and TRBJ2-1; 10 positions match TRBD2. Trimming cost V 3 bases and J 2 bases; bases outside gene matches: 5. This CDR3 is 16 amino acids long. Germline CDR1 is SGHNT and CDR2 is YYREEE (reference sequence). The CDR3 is CASSYQAGGAYNEQFF. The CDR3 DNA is TGTGCCAGCAGCTACCAAGCGGGGGGGGCCTACAATGAGCAGTTCTTC.

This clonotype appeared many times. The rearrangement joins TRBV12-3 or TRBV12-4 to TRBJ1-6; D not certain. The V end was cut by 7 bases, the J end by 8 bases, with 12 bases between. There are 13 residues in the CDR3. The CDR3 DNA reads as TGTGCCAGCACTCAAGCATTCGATTCACCCCTCCACTTT. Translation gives CASTQAFDSPLHF.

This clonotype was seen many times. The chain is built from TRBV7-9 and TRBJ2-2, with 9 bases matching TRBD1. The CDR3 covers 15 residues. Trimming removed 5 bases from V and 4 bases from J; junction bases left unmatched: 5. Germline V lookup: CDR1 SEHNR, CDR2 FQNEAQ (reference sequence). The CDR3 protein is CASSVRTGVTGELFF. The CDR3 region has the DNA TGTGCCAGCAGCGTGCGGACAGGGGTCACCGGGGAGCTGTTTTTT.

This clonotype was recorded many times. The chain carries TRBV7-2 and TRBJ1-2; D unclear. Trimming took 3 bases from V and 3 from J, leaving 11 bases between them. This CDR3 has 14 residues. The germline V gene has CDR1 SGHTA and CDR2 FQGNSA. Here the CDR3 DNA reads TGTGCCAGCAGCTTCGGGCTGGTGGACTATGGCTACACCTTC. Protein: CASSFGLVDYGYTF.

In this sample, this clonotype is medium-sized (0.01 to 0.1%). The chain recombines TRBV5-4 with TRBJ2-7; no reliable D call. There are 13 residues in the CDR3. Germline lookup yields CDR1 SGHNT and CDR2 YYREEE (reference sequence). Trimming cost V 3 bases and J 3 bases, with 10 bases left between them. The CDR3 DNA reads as TGTGCCAGCAGCTCTGAGGCTAGCTACGAGCAGTACGTC. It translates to CASSSEASYEQYV.

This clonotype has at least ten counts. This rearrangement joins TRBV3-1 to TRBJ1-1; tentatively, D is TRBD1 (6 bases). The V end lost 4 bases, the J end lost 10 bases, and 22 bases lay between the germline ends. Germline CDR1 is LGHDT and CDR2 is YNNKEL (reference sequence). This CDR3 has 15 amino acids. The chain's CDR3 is CASSLTGTMVSGAFF. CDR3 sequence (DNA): TGTGCCAGCAGCCTAACCGGGACAATGGTGTCCGGAGCTTTCTTT.

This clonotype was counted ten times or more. The CDR3: CASSSPWRQGSAGELFF. The CDR3 nucleotides are TGTGCCAGCAGTTCACCGTGGAGACAGGGCAGTGCCGGGGAGCTGTTTTTT. The chain has TRBV6-5 and TRBJ2-2; 7 bases agree with TRBD1. The CDR3 sequence is 17 residues long. The V segment lost 4 bases and the J segment 6 bases; nucleotides outside the gene matches: 14. Germline assignment: CDR1 MNHEY and CDR2 SVGAGI.

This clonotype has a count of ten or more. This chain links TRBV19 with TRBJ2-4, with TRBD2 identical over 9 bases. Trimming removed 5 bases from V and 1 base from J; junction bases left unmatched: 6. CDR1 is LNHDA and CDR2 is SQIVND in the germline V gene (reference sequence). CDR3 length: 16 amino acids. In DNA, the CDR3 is TGTGCCAGTAGTTCATCGGCGGGGGGGGCCAAAAACATTCAGTACTTC. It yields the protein CASSSSAGGAKNIQYF.

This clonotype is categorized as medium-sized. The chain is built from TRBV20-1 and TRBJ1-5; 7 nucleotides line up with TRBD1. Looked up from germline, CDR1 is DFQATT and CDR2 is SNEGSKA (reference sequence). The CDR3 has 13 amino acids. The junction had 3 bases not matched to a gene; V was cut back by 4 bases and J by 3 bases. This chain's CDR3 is CSATGGNNQPQHF. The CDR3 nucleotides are TGCAGTGCTACAGGGGGTAACAATCAGCCCCAGCATTTT.

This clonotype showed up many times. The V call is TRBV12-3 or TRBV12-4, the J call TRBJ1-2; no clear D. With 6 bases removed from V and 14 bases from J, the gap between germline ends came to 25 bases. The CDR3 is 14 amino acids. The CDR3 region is CASRVAAFEGSETF. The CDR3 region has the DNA TGTGCCAGCAGAGTTGCCGCATTTGAGGGATCGGAAACCTTC.

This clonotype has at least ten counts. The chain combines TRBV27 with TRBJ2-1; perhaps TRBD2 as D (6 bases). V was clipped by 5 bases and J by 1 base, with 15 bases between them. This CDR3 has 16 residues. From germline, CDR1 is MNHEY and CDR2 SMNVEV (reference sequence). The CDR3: CASSRLVSGSYNEQFF. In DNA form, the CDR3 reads TGTGCCAGCAGTCGCCTGGTAAGCGGGTCCTACAATGAGCAGTTCTTC.

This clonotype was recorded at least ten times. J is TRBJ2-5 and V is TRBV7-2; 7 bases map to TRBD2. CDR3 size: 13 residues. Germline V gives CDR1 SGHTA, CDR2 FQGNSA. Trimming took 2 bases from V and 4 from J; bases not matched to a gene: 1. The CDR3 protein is CASSLWGGETQYF. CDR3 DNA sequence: TGTGCCAGCAGCTTATGGGGGGGAGAGACCCAGTACTTC. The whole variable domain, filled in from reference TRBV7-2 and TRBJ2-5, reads GAGVSQSPSNKVTEKGKDVELRCDPISGHTALYWYRQSLGQGLEFLIYFQGNSAPDKSGLPSDRFSAERTGGSVSTLTIQRTQQEDSAVYLCASSLWGGETQYFGPGTRLLVL.

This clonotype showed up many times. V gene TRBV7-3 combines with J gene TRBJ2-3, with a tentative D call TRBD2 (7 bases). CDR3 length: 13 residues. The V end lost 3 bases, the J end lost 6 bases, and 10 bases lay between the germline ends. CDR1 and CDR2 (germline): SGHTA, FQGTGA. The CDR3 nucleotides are TGTGCCAGCAGCTTTAGGGGGGGGGATACGCAGTATTTT. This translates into CASSFRGGDTQYF. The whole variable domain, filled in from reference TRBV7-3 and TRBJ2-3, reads GAGVSQTPSNKVTEKGKYVELRCDPISGHTALYWYRQSLGQGPEFLIYFQGTGAADDSGLPNDRFFAVRPEGSVSTLKIQRTERGDSAVYLCASSFRGGDTQYFGPGTRLTVL.

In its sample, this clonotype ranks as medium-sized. The CDR3 spells CASSSRTGSRPTQYF. CDR3 nucleotides: TGCGCCAGCAGCTCGCGGACTGGTTCTCGGCCTACGCAGTATTTT. This chain connects TRBV5-1 to TRBJ2-3; D perhaps matches TRBD2 (5 bases). Germline V gene lookup returns CDR1 SGHRS and CDR2 YFSETQ. V was cut by 3 bases and J by 8 bases, with 19 bases left in between. This CDR3 has 15 amino acids.